Listed below are T cell receptor beta chains from one sample, sequenced in a study of intratumoral heterogeneity in liver cancer. Libraries were prepared by immunoSEQ multiplex PCR; TCRdb keeps only in-frame clonotypes and omits some of them. The table lists just over 20,000 clones, 73% of them singletons. Sample: tumor-adjacent normal tissue, taken before any cancer treatment. The origin of the receptors is a woman in her 70s with hepatocellular carcinoma. Each CDR3 is given with its conserved first and last residue.

TRBV28,TRBJ2-7,CASRAGQGYYEQYF
TRBV24-1,TRBJ2-2,CATSDPRTGATGELFF
TRBV2,TRBJ2-7,CASRRGVAYEQYF
TRBV3-1/TRBV3-2,TRBJ1-3,CASSLRQPSGNTIYF
TRBV7-3,TRBJ2-5,CASSSSNQETQYF
TRBV6-5,TRBJ2-7,CASRSGTGFGEQYF
TRBV6-5,TRBJ2-5,CASGGGLRGETQYF
TRBV10-2,TRBJ2-1,CASSQTSGIYNEQFF
TRBV9,TRBJ2-2,CASSGTRGTGELFF
TRBV30,TRBJ1-2,CAWTVPSTGRTNYGYTF
TRBV9,TRBJ2-1,CASSVTSGMARGYNEQFF
TRBV27,TRBJ2-2,CASSFLAANTGELFF
TRBV5-8,TRBJ2-1,CASSLEVSGTSVLSYNEQFF
TRBV10-3,TRBJ1-3,CAISGSGTAGNTIYF
TRBV7-9,TRBJ2-7,CASSLEGGGHEQYF
TRBV2,TRBJ2-1,CASMGGTNEQFF
TRBV2,TRBJ2-2,CASSDVDFLITGELFF
TRBV7-6,TRBJ2-1,CASSLDYSAAHEQFF
TRBV28,TRBJ1-1,CASSLSESWIEAFF
TRBV6-1,TRBJ2-7,CASSESASYEQYF
TRBV28,TRBJ2-7,CASSDDRPSSYEQYF
TRBV9,TRBJ2-1,CASSVGQAYNEQFF
TRBV6-5,TRBJ2-5,CASTRGLVQETQYF
TRBV5-1,TRBJ2-1,CASSLDSGVRLGYNEQFF
TRBV28,TRBJ2-3,CASSLEFVGVVDTQYF
TRBV28,TRBJ2-1,CASSSGLAALISYNEQFF
TRBV9,TRBJ2-1,CASSVGGNNEQFF
TRBV7-8,TRBJ1-4,CASSPLGARPTFEKLFF
TRBV7-9,TRBJ2-7,CASSLSIYEQYF
TRBV3-1/TRBV3-2,TRBJ2-3,CASSQEPGVADTQYF
TRBV5-5,TRBJ2-6,CASSSSPSGANVLTF
TRBV7-3,TRBJ2-3,CASSSGTSGATDTQYF
TRBV7-3,TRBJ2-7,CASSSSGGPNYEQYF
TRBV9,TRBJ1-1,CASSATPYTEAFF
TRBV15,TRBJ1-2,CATSSGTGGNYGYTF
TRBV28,TRBJ2-7,CASSLSPSLVEQYF
TRBV2,TRBJ2-5,CASPRDRGRRETQYF
TRBV27,TRBJ2-1,CASSRTDRGHEQFF
TRBV28,TRBJ2-7,CASSFPGGPLGEQYF
TRBV15,TRBJ2-7,CATSRDQVKNEQYF
TRBV9,TRBJ2-1,CASSVGPGFSSYNEQFF